This entry describes one T cell receptor beta chain. Its antigen remains unidentified. This record comes from a study of shared clonotypes between healthy human individuals. General observations from the study: Sequencing of the sorted subsets was shown by rarefaction to be incomplete despite large depth.

The authors split each subset's genomic DNA evenly across several immunoSEQ plates. Assay: immunoSEQ multiplex PCR; the TCRdb copy retains only in-frame clones and omits some. Seen here are approximately 330,000 clones, about 73% observed once, and the top ten hold more than 9%. Unmatched junction bases numbered 6, after V lost 4 bases and J lost 2 bases. The CDR3 covers 15 residues. Germline V gene sequence: CDR1 SGHNT, CDR2 YYREEE (reference sequence). Only Caucasian adults living in Nashville, Tennessee made up the donor group. The chain combines TRBV5-4 with TRBJ2-3; 8 nucleotides line up with TRBD2. The origin of this receptor is a man aged 25 to 40 in good health. Sequencing was done on a sample of memory CD4+ T cells sorted from blood. Subset in this sample: CD45RA-negative fraction. The CDR3 region has the DNA TGTGCCAGCAGCCCAGGGACTAGACTCACAGATACGCAGTATTTT. This translates into CASSPGTRLTDTQYF.